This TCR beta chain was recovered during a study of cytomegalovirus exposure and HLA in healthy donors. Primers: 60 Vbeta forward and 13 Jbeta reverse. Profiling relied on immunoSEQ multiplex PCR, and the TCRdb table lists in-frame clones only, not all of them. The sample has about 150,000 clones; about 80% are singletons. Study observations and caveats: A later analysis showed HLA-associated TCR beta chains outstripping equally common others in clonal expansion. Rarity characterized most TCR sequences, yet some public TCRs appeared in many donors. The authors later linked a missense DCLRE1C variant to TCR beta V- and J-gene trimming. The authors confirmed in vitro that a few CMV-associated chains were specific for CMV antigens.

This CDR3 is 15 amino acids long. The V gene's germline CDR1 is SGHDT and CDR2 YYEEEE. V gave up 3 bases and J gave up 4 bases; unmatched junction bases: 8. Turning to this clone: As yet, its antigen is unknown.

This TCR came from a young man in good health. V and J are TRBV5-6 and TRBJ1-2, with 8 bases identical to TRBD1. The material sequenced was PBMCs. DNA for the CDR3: TGTGCCAGCAGCTGGCAGGGGGCCGTATCCTATGGCTACACCTTC. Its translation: CASSWQGAVSYGYTF.